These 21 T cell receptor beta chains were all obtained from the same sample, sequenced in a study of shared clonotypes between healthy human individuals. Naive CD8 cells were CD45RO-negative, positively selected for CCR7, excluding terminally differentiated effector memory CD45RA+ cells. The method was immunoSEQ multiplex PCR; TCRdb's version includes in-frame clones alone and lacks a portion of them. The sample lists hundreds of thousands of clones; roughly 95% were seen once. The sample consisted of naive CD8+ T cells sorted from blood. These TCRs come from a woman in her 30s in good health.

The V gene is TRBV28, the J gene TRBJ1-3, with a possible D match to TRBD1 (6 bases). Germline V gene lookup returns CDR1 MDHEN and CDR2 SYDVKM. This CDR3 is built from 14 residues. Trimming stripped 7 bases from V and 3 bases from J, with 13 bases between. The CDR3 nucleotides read TGTGCCAGCATGTGGGGGGACATTGGAAACACCATATATTTT. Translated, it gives CASMWGDIGNTIYF.

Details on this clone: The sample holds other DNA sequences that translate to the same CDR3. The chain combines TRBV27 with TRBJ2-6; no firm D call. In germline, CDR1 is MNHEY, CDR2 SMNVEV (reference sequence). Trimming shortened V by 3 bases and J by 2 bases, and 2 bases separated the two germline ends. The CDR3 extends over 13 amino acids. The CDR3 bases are TGTGCCAGCAGTTTGGCTGGGGCCAACGTCCTGACTTTC. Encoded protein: CASSLAGANVLTF.

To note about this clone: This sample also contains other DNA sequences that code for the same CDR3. In DNA form, the CDR3 reads TGTGCCAGCAGTTTACGGGGTTCCTACAATGAGCAGTTCTTC. Amino acid sequence: CASSLRGSYNEQFF. The chain employs TRBV27 and TRBJ2-1, with D possibly TRBD2 on 5 matching bases. From germline, CDR1 is MNHEY and CDR2 SMNVEV (reference sequence). Trimming pared 2 bases from V and 1 base from J, leaving 6 bases between. The CDR3 has 14 amino acids.

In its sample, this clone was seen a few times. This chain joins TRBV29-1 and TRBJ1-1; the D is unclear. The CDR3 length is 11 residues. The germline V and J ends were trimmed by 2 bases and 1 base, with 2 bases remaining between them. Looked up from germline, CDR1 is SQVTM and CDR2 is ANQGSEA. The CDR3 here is CSVEQNTEAFF. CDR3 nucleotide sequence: TGCAGCGTTGAACAGAACACTGAAGCTTTCTTT.

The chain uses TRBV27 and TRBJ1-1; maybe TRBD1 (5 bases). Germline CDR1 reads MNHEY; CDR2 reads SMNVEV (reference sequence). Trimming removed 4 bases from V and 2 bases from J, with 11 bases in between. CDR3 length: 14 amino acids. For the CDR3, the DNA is TGTGCCAGCAGTTGGGGGGGACCCAACACTGAAGCTTTCTTT. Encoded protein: CASSWGGPNTEAFF.

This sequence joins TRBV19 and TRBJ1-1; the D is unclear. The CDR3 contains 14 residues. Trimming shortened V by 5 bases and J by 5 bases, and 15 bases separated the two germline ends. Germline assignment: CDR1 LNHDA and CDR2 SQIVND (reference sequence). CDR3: CASSDGLPITEAFF. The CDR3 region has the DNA TGTGCCAGTAGTGACGGGCTCCCGATAACTGAAGCTTTCTTT.

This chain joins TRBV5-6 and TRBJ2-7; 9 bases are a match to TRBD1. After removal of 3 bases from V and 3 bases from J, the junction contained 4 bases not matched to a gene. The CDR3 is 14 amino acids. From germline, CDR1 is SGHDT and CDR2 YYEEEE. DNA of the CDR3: TGTGCCAGCAGCTCCGGGACAGGGTTCTACGAGCAGTACTTC. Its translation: CASSSGTGFYEQYF. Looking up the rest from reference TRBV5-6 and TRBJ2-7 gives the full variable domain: DAGVTQSPTHLIKTRGQQVTLRCSPKSGHDTVSWYQQALGQGPQFIFQYYEEEERQRGNFPDRFSGHQFPNYSSELNVNALLLGDSALYLCASSSGTGFYEQYFGPGTRLTVT.

This CDR3 reads CSVEDRRPDDETQYF. The CDR3, as DNA: TGCAGCGTTGAAGATCGTCGGCCAGACGACGAGACCCAGTACTTC. This chain joins TRBV29-1 and TRBJ2-5; D call uncertain. The CDR3 extends over 15 amino acids. V was trimmed by 0 bases and J by 5 bases, leaving 16 bases between them. Germline lookup yields CDR1 SQVTM and CDR2 ANQGSEA.

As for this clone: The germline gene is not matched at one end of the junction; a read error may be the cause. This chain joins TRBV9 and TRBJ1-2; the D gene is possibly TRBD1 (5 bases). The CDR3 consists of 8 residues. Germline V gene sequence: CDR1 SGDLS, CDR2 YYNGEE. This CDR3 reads CASSAGVF. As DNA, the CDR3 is TGTGCCAGCAGCGCGGGGGTCTTC.

The CDR3: CASRDRLKETQYF. In DNA, the CDR3 is TGTGCCAGCCGGGACAGGTTGAAAGAGACCCAGTACTTC. The J gene is TRBJ2-5, the V gene TRBV28, with 8 bases matching TRBD1. Germline values: CDR1 MDHEN, CDR2 SYDVKM. The CDR3 sequence is 13 residues long. The ends lost 8 bases at V and 3 bases at J; junction bases unmatched: 5.

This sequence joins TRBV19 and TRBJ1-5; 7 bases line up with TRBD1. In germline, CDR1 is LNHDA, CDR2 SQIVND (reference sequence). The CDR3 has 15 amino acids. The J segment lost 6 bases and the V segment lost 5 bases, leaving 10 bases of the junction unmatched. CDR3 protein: CASSEDREGGQPQHF. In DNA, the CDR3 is TGTGCCAGTAGTGAAGACAGGGAGGGGGGTCAGCCCCAGCATTTT.

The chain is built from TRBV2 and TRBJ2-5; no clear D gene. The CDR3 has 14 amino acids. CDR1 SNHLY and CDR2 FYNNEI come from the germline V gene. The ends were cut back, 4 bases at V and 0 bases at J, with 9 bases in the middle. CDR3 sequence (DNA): TGTGCCAGCAGTGTCGTCGTAGACCAAGAGACCCAGTACTTC. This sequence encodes CASSVVVDQETQYF.

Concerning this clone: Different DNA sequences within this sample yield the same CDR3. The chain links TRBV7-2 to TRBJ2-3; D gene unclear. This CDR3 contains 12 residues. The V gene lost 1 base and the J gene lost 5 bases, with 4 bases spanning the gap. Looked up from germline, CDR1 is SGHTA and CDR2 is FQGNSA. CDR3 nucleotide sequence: TGTGCCAGCAGCTTAGTTATAGATACGCAGTATTTT. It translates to CASSLVIDTQYF. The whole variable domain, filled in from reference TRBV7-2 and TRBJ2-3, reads GAGVSQSPSNKVTEKGKDVELRCDPISGHTALYWYRQSLGQGLEFLIYFQGNSAPDKSGLPSDRFSAERTGGSVSTLTIQRTQQEDSAVYLCASSLVIDTQYFGPGTRLTVL.

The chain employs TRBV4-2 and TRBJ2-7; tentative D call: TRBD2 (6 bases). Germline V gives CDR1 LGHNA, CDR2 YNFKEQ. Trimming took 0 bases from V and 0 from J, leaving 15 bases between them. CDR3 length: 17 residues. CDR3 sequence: CASSQESASESSYEQYF. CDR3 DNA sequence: TGTGCCAGCAGCCAAGAATCAGCTAGCGAGAGCTCCTACGAGCAGTACTTC.

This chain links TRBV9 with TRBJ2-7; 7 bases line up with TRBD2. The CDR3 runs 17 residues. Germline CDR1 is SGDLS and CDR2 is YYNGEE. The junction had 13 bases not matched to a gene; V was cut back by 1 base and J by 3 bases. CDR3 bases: TGTGCCAGCAGCGTATCTCCGGGACTAACTTCTCTCTACGAGCAGTACTTC. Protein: CASSVSPGLTSLYEQYF.

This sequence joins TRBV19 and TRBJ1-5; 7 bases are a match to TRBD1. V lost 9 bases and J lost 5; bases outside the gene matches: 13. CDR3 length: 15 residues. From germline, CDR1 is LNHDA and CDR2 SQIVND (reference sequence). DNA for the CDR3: TGTGCCAGAGTGACAGGGAAATCGCCGGATCAGCCCCAGCATTTT. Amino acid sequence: CARVTGKSPDQPQHF.

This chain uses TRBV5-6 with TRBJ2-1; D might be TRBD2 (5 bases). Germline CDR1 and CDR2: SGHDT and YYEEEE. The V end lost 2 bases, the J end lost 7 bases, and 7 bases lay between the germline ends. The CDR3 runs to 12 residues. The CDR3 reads CASSFRENEQFF. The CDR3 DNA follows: TGTGCCAGCAGCTTTCGGGAAAATGAGCAGTTCTTC.

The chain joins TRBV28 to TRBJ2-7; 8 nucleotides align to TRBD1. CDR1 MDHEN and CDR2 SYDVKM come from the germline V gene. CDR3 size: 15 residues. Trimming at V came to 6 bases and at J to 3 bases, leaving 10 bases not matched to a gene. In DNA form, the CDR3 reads TGTGCCAGCAGCCACACCGGGACAGGTAGCTACGAGCAGTACTTC. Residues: CASSHTGTGSYEQYF.

CDR3 amino acids: CASSSGQNNEQFF. The DNA of the CDR3 is TGCGCCAGCAGCTCCGGACAGAACAATGAGCAGTTCTTC. The gene calls are TRBV5-1 and TRBJ2-1; D is possibly TRBD1 (6 bases). The V end was cut by 3 bases, the J end by 5 bases, with 9 bases between. The germline gives CDR1 SGHRS, CDR2 YFSETQ. The length of the CDR3 is 13 residues.

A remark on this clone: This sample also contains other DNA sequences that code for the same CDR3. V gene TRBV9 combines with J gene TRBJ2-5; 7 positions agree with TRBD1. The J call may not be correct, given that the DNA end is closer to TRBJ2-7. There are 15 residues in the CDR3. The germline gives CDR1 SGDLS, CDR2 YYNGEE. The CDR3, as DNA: TGTGCCAGCAGCGTGACCCGGGACAGTCCCTACGAGCAGTACTTC. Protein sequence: CASSVTRDSPYEQYF.

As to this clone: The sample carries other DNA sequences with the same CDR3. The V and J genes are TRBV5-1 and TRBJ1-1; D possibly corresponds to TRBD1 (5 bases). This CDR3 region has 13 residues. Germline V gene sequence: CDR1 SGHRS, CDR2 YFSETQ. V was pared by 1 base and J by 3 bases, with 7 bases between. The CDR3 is CASSLTGYTEAFF. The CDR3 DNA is TGCGCCAGCAGCTTGACAGGCTACACTGAAGCTTTCTTT.